A single sample gave rise to the 30 T cell receptor beta chains below, sequenced in a study of cytomegalovirus exposure and HLA in healthy donors. It was with 60 Vbeta and 13 Jbeta primers that the PCR ran. Assay used: immunoSEQ multiplex PCR; TCRdb lists only in-frame clones, some missing. The sample lists under 200,000 clones; 81% were seen once. Sequences were obtained from PBMCs. These receptors all stem from a woman under 30 in good health and CMV-seronegative.

This chain connects TRBV5-6 to TRBJ2-5, with D perhaps TRBD2 (6 bases). This CDR3 has 15 residues. V was pared by 2 bases and J by 5 bases, with 16 bases between. Looked up from germline, CDR1 is SGHDT and CDR2 is YYEEEE. The CDR3 protein is CASSFLAEGRETQYF. In DNA, the CDR3 is TGTGCCAGCAGCTTTTTAGCGGAAGGGCGTGAGACCCAGTACTTC.

The rearrangement links TRBV11-2 to TRBJ2-7; 7 bases are a match to TRBD1. Germline V lookup: CDR1 SGHAT, CDR2 FQNNGV. The CDR3 is 14 residues long. J was trimmed by 0 bases and V by 5 bases; bases with no gene match: 4. This chain's CDR3 is CASSPRQGSYEQYF. The CDR3 region has the DNA TGTGCCAGCAGCCCCCGACAGGGCTCCTACGAGCAGTACTTC.

The chain couples TRBV18 to TRBJ1-6; D uncertain. Germline lookup yields CDR1 KGHSH and CDR2 LQKENI. V was shortened by 4 bases and J by 0 bases, with 13 bases between the two germline ends. This CDR3 is 17 amino acids long. In DNA, the CDR3 is TGTGCCAGCTCACAAATCCTAGTAACCTCCTATAATTCACCCCTCCACTTT. Translation gives CASSQILVTSYNSPLHF.

This chain links TRBV5-4 with TRBJ2-2, with 13 bases aligning to TRBD2. With V trimmed by 4 bases and J by 1 base, 7 bases remained unmatched. The CDR3 is made up of 18 amino acids. The V gene's germline CDR1 is SGHNT and CDR2 YYREEE (reference sequence). This CDR3 is CASSALTSGRRNTGELFF. The CDR3 DNA follows: TGTGCCAGCAGCGCGTTGACTAGCGGGAGGCGGAACACCGGGGAGCTGTTTTTT.

Of note for this clone: The junction does not match germline at one end; this may be a read error. The genes are TRBV6-1 and TRBJ2-7, with TRBD2 identical over 7 bases. CDR1 is MNHNS, CDR2 SASEGT, per germline. The CDR3 length is 13 residues. CDR3 sequence (DNA): TGTGCCAGCAGTCTAGGGCTAGCGGTGGATTTAGATTTC. Protein: CASSLGLAVDLDF.

The chain couples TRBV18 to TRBJ1-1, with a possible D match to TRBD1 (5 bases). Germline CDR1 is KGHSH and CDR2 is LQKENI. There are 14 residues in the CDR3. V lost 7 bases to trimming and J lost 4 bases, with 16 bases between them. The CDR3 spells CASFPDRGSTEAFF. CDR3 bases: TGTGCCAGCTTCCCGGATCGGGGGAGCACTGAAGCTTTCTTT.

The chain joins TRBV2 to TRBJ1-6; D might be TRBD1 (6 bases). V lost 5 bases to trimming and J lost 2 bases, with 10 bases between them. From germline, CDR1 is SNHLY and CDR2 FYNNEI. There are 15 residues in the CDR3. Written as DNA, the CDR3 is TGTGCCAGCAGTCTACGGGACACCTATAATTCACCCCTCCACTTT. It encodes CASSLRDTYNSPLHF.

The chain carries TRBV28 and TRBJ2-7; possible D gene TRBD2, 5 bases. The germline V and J ends were trimmed by 8 bases and 0 bases, with 17 bases remaining between them. The CDR3 runs to 15 residues. CDR1 is MDHEN and CDR2 is SYDVKM in the germline V gene. CDR3 sequence: CASRYRSGDSYEQYF. Written as DNA, the CDR3 is TGTGCCAGCCGCTATAGGAGCGGAGACTCCTACGAGCAGTACTTC.

The CDR3 DNA reads as TGTGCCAGTAGTATAGGAGGGGGCCTCTACGAGCAGTACTTC. Its translation is CASSIGGGLYEQYF. J is TRBJ2-7 and V is TRBV19, with TRBD1 matching over 7 bases. This CDR3 is 14 amino acids long. Germline V lookup: CDR1 LNHDA, CDR2 SQIVND (reference sequence). Trimming took 1 base from V and 3 from J; bases not matched to a gene: 3. The full variable domain, its missing parts supplied by reference TRBV19 and TRBJ2-7, is DGGITQSPKYLFRKEGQNVTLSCEQNLNHDAMYWYRQDPGQGLRLIYYSQIVNDFQKGDIAEGYSVSREKKESFPLTVTSAQKNPTAFYLCASSIGGGLYEQYFGPGTRLTVT.

This clone was recorded once. The chain recombines TRBV16 with TRBJ1-4; D unclear. The germline CDR1 and CDR2 sequences are KGHSY and FQNENV. V was shortened by 0 bases and J by 0 bases, with 5 bases between the two germline ends. CDR3 size: 15 residues. The CDR3 region is CASSQSSATNEKLFF. In DNA, the CDR3 is TGTGCCAGCAGCCAATCGAGCGCAACTAATGAAAAACTGTTTTTT.

CDR3: CASSPDPGDRGYEKLFF. The DNA of the CDR3 is TGCGCCAGCAGCCCGGATCCCGGAGACAGGGGTTACGAAAAACTGTTTTTT. The chain uses TRBV5-1 and TRBJ1-4; TRBD1 matches 8 bases. V lost 4 bases to trimming and J lost 8 bases; unmatched junction nucleotides: 16. The CDR3 runs to 17 residues. Germline CDR1 SGHRS, CDR2 YFSETQ.

The chain carries TRBV25-1 and TRBJ1-5; D is ambiguous. Germline V gene sequence: CDR1 MGHDK, CDR2 SYGVNS. CDR3 length: 13 residues. Trimming removed 3 bases at V and 5 bases at J, with 8 bases between. For the CDR3, the DNA is TGTGCCAGCAGTGATGCGGGGTATCAGCCCCAGCATTTT. As protein: CASSDAGYQPQHF.

This chain links TRBV20-1 with TRBJ2-7, with D possibly TRBD1 on 5 matching bases. CDR1 and CDR2 from the germline V gene are DFQATT and SNEGSKA (reference sequence). This CDR3 spans 11 amino acids. V was cut by 0 bases and J by 6 bases, with 6 bases left in between. The CDR3 nucleotides are TGCAGTGCTAGAGAAGGGGCCGAGCAGTACTTC. It specifies CSAREGAEQYF.

This rearrangement joins TRBV7-3 to TRBJ2-1; 7 bases fit TRBD2. The germline CDR1 and CDR2 sequences are SGHTA and FQGTGA. Trimming removed 5 bases from V and 2 bases from J; junction bases left unmatched: 3. CDR3 length equals 14 residues. The DNA for the CDR3 is TGTGCCAGCAGCCGCGGGACTACCTACAATGAGCAGTTCTTC. Its translation: CASSRGTTYNEQFF.

This chain joins TRBV5-1 and TRBJ2-7; perhaps TRBD2 as D (6 bases). Germline V gene data show CDR1 as SGHRS and CDR2 as YFSETQ. V was shortened by 4 bases and J by 2 bases, with 16 bases between the two germline ends. The CDR3 covers 15 residues. The CDR3 DNA reads TGCGCCAGCAGCCCTGGGACTCTAGTAGCCTACGAGCAGTACTTC. Its protein product is CASSPGTLVAYEQYF. Full variable domain (outside the CDR3, taken from reference TRBV5-1 and TRBJ2-7): KAGVTQTPRYLIKTRGQQVTLSCSPISGHRSVSWYQQTPGQGLQFLFEYFSETQRNKGNFPGRFSGRQFSNSRSEMNVSTLELGDSALYLCASSPGTLVAYEQYFGPGTRLTVT.

The chain combines TRBV7-3 with TRBJ1-1; 7 bases line up with TRBD1. Per the germline V gene, CDR1 is SGHTA and CDR2 is FQGTGA. There are 15 residues in the CDR3. The J segment lost 4 bases and the V segment lost 0 bases, leaving 5 bases of the junction unmatched. The CDR3 is CASSLTTGLGTEAFF. The DNA of the CDR3 is TGTGCCAGCAGCTTAACGACAGGGTTGGGCACTGAAGCTTTCTTT.

This chain links TRBV30 with TRBJ1-6; maybe TRBD1 (5 bases). CDR3 length: 13 residues. Trimming pared 2 bases from V and 7 bases from J, leaving 9 bases between. Germline V gene data show CDR1 as GTSNPN and CDR2 as SVGIG (reference sequence). CDR3 sequence reads: CAWSLQGNSPLHF. The CDR3 bases are TGTGCCTGGAGTCTCCAGGGAAATTCACCCCTCCACTTT.

The chain combines TRBV7-9 with TRBJ1-4, with no clear D. Germline V gene data show CDR1 as SEHNR and CDR2 as FQNEAQ (reference sequence). The CDR3 contains 14 residues. With 6 bases removed from V and 6 bases from J, the gap between germline ends came to 14 bases. DNA for the CDR3: TGTGCCAGCAGTCCCGACGGGGAATATGAAAAACTGTTTTTT. It specifies CASSPDGEYEKLFF. The full variable domain, completed using reference TRBV7-9 and TRBJ1-4, is DTGVSQNPRHKITKRGQNVTFRCDPISEHNRLYWYRQTLGQGPEFLTYFQNEAQLEKSRLLSDRFSAERPKGSFSTLEIQRTEQGDSAMYLCASSPDGEYEKLFFGSGTQLSVL.

This clone was counted between two and nine times. The genes are TRBV6-1 and TRBJ2-3, with TRBD1 matching over 8 bases. This CDR3 comprises 14 residues. From germline, CDR1 is MNHNS and CDR2 SASEGT. Germline trimming cut 6 bases from V and 2 bases from J; bases unmatched to any gene: 4. CDR3 region: CASRGGQDTDTQYF. The DNA for the CDR3 is TGTGCCAGCAGGGGGGGACAGGACACAGATACGCAGTATTTT.

This clone has a single count. The V call is TRBV2, the J call TRBJ2-5; D gene unclear. The CDR3 loop spans 14 amino acids. Germline V gives CDR1 SNHLY, CDR2 FYNNEI. V was pared by 6 bases and J by 2 bases, with 13 bases between. In nucleotides, the CDR3 is TGTGCCAGCAGCACGAAGCGTAAACAAGAGACCCAGTACTTC. As protein: CASSTKRKQETQYF.

On this clone itself: The same CDR3 arises from other DNA sequences in this sample as well. The rearrangement uses TRBV4-1 and TRBJ1-2; D might be TRBD1 (5 bases). V dropped 1 base and J dropped 5 bases, with 8 bases sitting between them. CDR1 MGHRA and CDR2 YSYEKL come from the germline V gene. There are 13 residues in the CDR3. The DNA of the CDR3 is TGCGCCAGCAGCCAAGTGGGGGGGTATGGCTACACCTTC. It codes for CASSQVGGYGYTF.

This chain connects TRBV7-2 to TRBJ2-1, with no clear D. Trimming took off 3 bases at V and 6 bases at J, with 12 bases between the two ends. The CDR3 has 14 amino acids. Germline lookup yields CDR1 SGHTA and CDR2 FQGNSA. CDR3 in DNA: TGTGCCAGCAGCTTCTTTCAGGCCCCCAATGAGCAGTTCTTC. Translation: CASSFFQAPNEQFF.

This rearrangement joins TRBV5-1 to TRBJ1-1; D may be TRBD1 (5 bases). V was trimmed by 1 base and J by 1 base, leaving 11 bases between them. Germline CDR1 reads SGHRS; CDR2 reads YFSETQ. The CDR3 totals 15 residues. The CDR3 is CASSLRAGPNTEAFF. For the CDR3, the DNA is TGCGCCAGCAGCTTGAGGGCAGGGCCGAACACTGAAGCTTTCTTT.

On this clone itself: Other DNA sequences in the sample encode the same CDR3. The gene calls are TRBV29-1 and TRBJ1-1, with TRBD1 as a possible D gene (5 bases). Germline values: CDR1 SQVTM, CDR2 ANQGSEA. The CDR3 totals 13 residues. V was trimmed by 3 bases and J by 0 bases, leaving 8 bases between them. In DNA, the CDR3 is TGCAGCGTTGAGGGGCGGATGAACACTGAAGCTTTCTTT. Its translation: CSVEGRMNTEAFF.

The chain uses TRBV2 and TRBJ1-6; D is possibly TRBD1 (6 bases). CDR1 is SNHLY and CDR2 is FYNNEI in the germline V gene. The CDR3 extends over 15 amino acids. The germline V and J ends were trimmed by 3 bases and 6 bases, with 12 bases remaining between them. CDR3 sequence reads: CASSDPGVVNSPLHF. The CDR3 DNA follows: TGTGCCAGCAGTGATCCAGGGGTGGTTAATTCACCCCTCCACTTT.

The genes are TRBV28 and TRBJ2-7, with D tentatively TRBD2 (6 bases). With 3 bases removed from V and 3 bases from J, the gap between germline ends came to 21 bases. CDR1 is MDHEN and CDR2 is SYDVKM in the germline V gene. The CDR3 spans 17 residues. The CDR3 sequence: CASSFSREARRFYEQYF. The CDR3 DNA reads as TGTGCCAGCAGTTTTAGTAGGGAGGCGCGGCGGTTCTACGAGCAGTACTTC.

V usage is TRBV12-5 and J usage is TRBJ1-1, with D possibly matching TRBD1 (5 bases). This CDR3 spans 12 amino acids. The germline CDR1 and CDR2 sequences are LGHNT and FRNRAP. V dropped 7 bases and J dropped 6 bases, with 12 bases sitting between them. The CDR3 nucleotides read TGTGCTAGTGTTTCAGGGTTGTCTGAAGCTTTCTTT. Residues: CASVSGLSEAFF.

This rearrangement joins TRBV10-1 to TRBJ2-7, with a possible D match to TRBD2 (6 bases). This CDR3 comprises 16 residues. CDR1 is WNHNN and CDR2 is SYGVQD in the germline V gene (reference sequence). With 4 bases removed from V and 6 bases from J, the gap between germline ends came to 22 bases. The CDR3 sequence: CASSGFIDTGTCEQYF. In nucleotides, the CDR3 is TGCGCCAGCAGTGGTTTTATCGACACCGGGACTTGCGAGCAGTACTTC.

The CDR3 loop reads CASGGDYEQYF. The CDR3 DNA reads as TGTGCCAGCGGAGGGGATTACGAGCAGTACTTC. The chain carries TRBV6-5 and TRBJ2-7; maybe TRBD2 (6 bases). With 8 bases removed from V and 4 bases from J, the gap between germline ends came to 9 bases. Germline V gene lookup returns CDR1 MNHEY and CDR2 SVGAGI. The length of the CDR3 is 11 residues.

V is TRBV14 and J is TRBJ1-2, with a possible D match to TRBD1 (5 bases). Germline V gives CDR1 SGHDN, CDR2 FVKESK. Between the trimmed V and J ends, which lost 3 bases and 1 base, there was a span of 6 bases. The CDR3 covers 13 residues. Here the CDR3 reads CASSQDINYGYTF. The CDR3 DNA reads TGTGCCAGCAGCCAGGACATTAACTATGGCTACACCTTC.